The T cell receptor beta chain described here comes from a study of low-dose radiotherapy and immunotherapy resistance in tumors. Study at large: Cohort 2, a group dosed every two weeks at 1 Gy per fraction, received 13 Gy in total over 26 weeks. Every two weeks, one day ahead of radiation and immunotherapy, cyclophosphamide 200 mg/m2 was given (intravenously). Oral aspirin at 300 mg was taken daily by patients for four cycles, beginning on cycle 1 day 1.

There are 16 residues in the CDR3. With V trimmed by 1 base and J by 5 bases, 3 bases remained unmatched. Germline V gives CDR1 SGHVS, CDR2 FNYEAQ. The table lists this clonotype with many counts. Covering alpha and beta chains, TRAV- and TRBV-specific primers were used for the first-strand cDNA. The authors amplified TCRs for 20 to 25 PCR cycles with a constant-region primer and a V-primer adapter. MiXCR, run by TCRdb on the reads, gives a single entry per CDR3 protein. The sample contains tens of thousands of distinct CDR3 sequences, around 25% of which appear only once. Noted time point: after trial treatment. Noted treatment: LDRT plus nivolumab, ipilimumab, low-dose cyclophosphamide and aspirin (RACIN trial). Donors received nivolumab, ipilimumab, aspirin, low-dose cyclophosphamide and low-dose radiotherapy.

The V call is TRBV7-6, the J call TRBJ2-5, with 14 positions matching TRBD2. The receptor comes from a male donor with prostate cancer. The sequenced sample was PBMCs, obtained after low-dose radiotherapy plus immunotherapy. The CDR3 region is CASSLGGLAGVETQYF. CDR3 nucleotide sequence: TGTGCCAGCAGCTTAGGGGGACTAGCGGGAGTGGAGACCCAGTACTTC.